Listed below are T cell receptor beta chains from one sample, sequenced in a study of shared clonotypes between healthy human individuals. Repertoires were generated with immunoSEQ multiplex PCR, while TCRdb's copy carries only in-frame clones and drops some. The sample includes hundreds of thousands of clones, under 95% of them seen just once. The sample was naive CD8+ T cells sorted from blood. The origin of the receptors is a man under 40 in good health. The CDR3 runs from the conserved cysteine through the conserved F or W. Fields, in order: clone size, V gene, D gene, J gene, CDR3 DNA, CDR3 protein. A D gene is named only where the DNA matches it firmly. The size entry is marked missing in some rows and otherwise reads once, few, many or a size class.

NA	TRBV6-5	NA	TRBJ2-5	TGTGGCCAGCTCCTTTCGCCCCAGTACTTC	CGQLLSPQYF
NA	TRBV18	TRBD1	TRBJ2-7	TGTGCCAGCTCACCCCGGGACAGGGGAACCTACGAGCAGTACTTC	CASSPRDRGTYEQYF
few	TRBV5-4	NA	TRBJ2-2	TGTGCCAGCAGCTTGGTAGGGAAGGGAAGAACCGGGGAGCTGTTTTTT	CASSLVGKGRTGELFF
NA	TRBV19	TRBD2	TRBJ2-7	TGTGCCAGTAGTATCCGGGGGGACGCCTACGAGCAGTACTTC	CASSIRGDAYEQYF
NA	TRBV14	NA	TRBJ1-2	TGTGCCAGCAGCCTATGGGCGGTATGGGGCTACACCTTC	CASSLWAVWGYTF
NA	TRBV27	NA	TRBJ2-7	TGTGCCAGCGCTGTGCGGCGGGCATCCTACGAGCAGTACTTC	CASAVRRASYEQYF
NA	TRBV27	NA	TRBJ2-5	TGTGCCAGCAGTTTACTTGGTTTGAAGGAGACCCAGTACTTC	CASSLLGLKETQYF
once	TRBV7-9	TRBD1	TRBJ2-5	TGTGCCAGCAGTGGACAGGTGGTTGAGGGCCAGTACTTC	CASSGQVVEGQYF
NA	TRBV9	TRBD2	TRBJ2-7	TGTGCCAGCAGCGCTAGCGGCAACCCGGCCTACGAGCAGTACTTC	CASSASGNPAYEQYF
NA	TRBV29-1	TRBD2	TRBJ2-1	TGCAGCGTTGACGACATCCCCACTAGCGGGAGAACCTCCTACAATGAGCAGTTCTTC	CSVDDIPTSGRTSYNEQFF
NA	TRBV7-9	NA	TRBJ2-3	TGTGCCAGCAGCTTACCTCGGGCGCAGAACCCACGTGGGGATACGCAGTATTTT	CASSLPRAQNPRGDTQYF
once	TRBV27	NA	TRBJ1-2	TGTGCCAGCAGTAACCGGGAAGGAACTAACTATGGCTACACCTTC	CASSNREGTNYGYTF
NA	TRBV27	TRBD2	TRBJ2-3	TGTGCCAGCAGTTTGATGGCTAGCGGTACAGATACGCAGTATTTT	CASSLMASGTDTQYF
NA	TRBV29-1	TRBD2	TRBJ2-1	TGCAGCGTGGGACTAGCGGGACCCAATGAGCAGTTCTTC	CSVGLAGPNEQFF
NA	TRBV4-1	NA	TRBJ2-3	TGCGCCAGCAGCCAAGTTTTTCCAGATTCAGATACGCAGTATTTT	CASSQVFPDSDTQYF
NA	TRBV6-1	NA	TRBJ2-7	TGTGCCAGCAGTCAGCGAGGTAGCTCCTACGAGCAGTACTTC	CASSQRGSSYEQYF
NA	TRBV4-2	TRBD1	TRBJ1-1	TGTGCCAGCAGCCAAGGTCTGACAGGGGGCTTGAACACTGAAGCTTTCTTT	CASSQGLTGGLNTEAFF
NA	TRBV5-6	TRBD1	TRBJ1-5	TGTGCCAGCAGCTTGGGACAGGGGTATCAGCCCCAGCATTTT	CASSLGQGYQPQHF
NA	TRBV18	NA	TRBJ2-5	TGTGCCAGCTCACCAGATCTACCGGGAGTACAAGAGACCCAGTACTTC	CASSPDLPGVQETQYF
once	TRBV5-4	TRBD1	TRBJ2-1	TGTGCCAGCAGCTTGGGGGTTACGACAGGGTATTCCTACAATGAGCAGTTCTTC	CASSLGVTTGYSYNEQFF
NA	TRBV2	NA	TRBJ2-7	TGTGCCAGTGGTCGCGGGTACGAGCAGTACTTC	CASGRGYEQYF
NA	TRBV11-2	NA	TRBJ2-7	TGTGCCAGCAGCTTAAGGGACTCCTACGAGCAGTACTTC	CASSLRDSYEQYF
NA	TRBV7-8	TRBD1	TRBJ1-5	TGTGCCAGCAGCTTATCGGACAGGATAATCCAGCCCCAGCATTTT	CASSLSDRIIQPQHF
NA	TRBV29-1	NA	TRBJ1-2	TGCAGCGTCTATGAGGGACAATACTATGGCTACACCTTC	CSVYEGQYYGYTF
few	TRBV19	NA	TRBJ2-2	TGTGCCAGTAGTATCGCCACCACCGGGGAGCTGTTTTTT	CASSIATTGELFF
NA	TRBV2	TRBD1	TRBJ2-7	TGTGCCACCGCGTCAGGGGGAACATACTCCTACGAGCAGTACTTC	CATASGGTYSYEQYF
NA	TRBV5-1	TRBD2	TRBJ2-7	TGCGCCAGCAGCTCGCCGACTAGCGGGACTATCGAGCAGTACTTC	CASSSPTSGTIEQYF
NA	TRBV4-1	NA	TRBJ2-7	TGCGCCAGCAGCCAAGAACAGGCATCCGGGACTTACGAGCAGTACTTC	CASSQEQASGTYEQYF
NA	TRBV5-1	NA	TRBJ1-5	TGCGCCAGCAGCTTGGACCACAATCAGCCCCAGCATTTT	CASSLDHNQPQHF
NA	TRBV6-1	NA	TRBJ1-1	TGTGCCAGCAGGGGGCCAGCCGGGGAGGGCACTGAAGCTTTCTTT	CASRGPAGEGTEAFF
NA	TRBV28	NA	TRBJ1-3	TGTGATTGCAGAAACACCATATATTTT	CDCRNTIYF
once	TRBV7-2	TRBD1	TRBJ2-7	TGTGCCAGCAGCCCCGAGGGACAGGGGGCCTCCTACGAGCAGTACTTC	CASSPEGQGASYEQYF
NA	TRBV5-4	NA	TRBJ2-7	TGTGCCAGCAGCATTCCTACAGGTGAGGTCTACGAGCAGTACTTC	CASSIPTGEVYEQYF
NA	TRBV2	TRBD2	TRBJ2-1	TGTGCCAGCAGTAGGACTAGCGGATACAATGAGCAGTTCTTC	CASSRTSGYNEQFF
NA	TRBV28	TRBD2	TRBJ2-5	TGTGCCAGCAGTCCCCCGGCTAGCGGGATGGAGACCCAGTACTTC	CASSPPASGMETQYF
NA	TRBV2	TRBD1	TRBJ1-4	TGTGCCAGCAGAAACAGGGGAGCTAATGAAAAACTGTTTTTT	CASRNRGANEKLFF